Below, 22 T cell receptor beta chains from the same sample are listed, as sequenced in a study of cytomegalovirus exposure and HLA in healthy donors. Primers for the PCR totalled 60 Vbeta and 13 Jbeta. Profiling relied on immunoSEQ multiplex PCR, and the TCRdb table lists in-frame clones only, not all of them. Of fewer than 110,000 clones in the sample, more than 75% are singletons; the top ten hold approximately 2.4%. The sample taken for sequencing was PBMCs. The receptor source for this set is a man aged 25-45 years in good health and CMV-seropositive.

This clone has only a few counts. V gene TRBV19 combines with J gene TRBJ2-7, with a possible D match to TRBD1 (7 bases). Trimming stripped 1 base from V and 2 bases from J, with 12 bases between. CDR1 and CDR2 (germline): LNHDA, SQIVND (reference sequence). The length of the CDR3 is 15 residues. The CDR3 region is CASSIVAGGTYEQYF. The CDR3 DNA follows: TGTGCCAGTAGTATAGTGGCAGGGGGGACCTACGAGCAGTACTTC. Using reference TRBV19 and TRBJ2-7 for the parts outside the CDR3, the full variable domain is DGGITQSPKYLFRKEGQNVTLSCEQNLNHDAMYWYRQDPGQGLRLIYYSQIVNDFQKGDIAEGYSVSREKKESFPLTVTSAQKNPTAFYLCASSIVAGGTYEQYFGPGTRLTVT.

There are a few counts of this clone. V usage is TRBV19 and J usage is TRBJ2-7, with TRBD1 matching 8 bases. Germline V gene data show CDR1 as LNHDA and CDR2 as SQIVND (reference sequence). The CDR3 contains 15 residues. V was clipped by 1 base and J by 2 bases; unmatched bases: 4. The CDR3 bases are TGTGCCAGTAGTATAGTGGGGACAGGAGCCTACGAGCAGTACTTC. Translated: CASSIVGTGAYEQYF.

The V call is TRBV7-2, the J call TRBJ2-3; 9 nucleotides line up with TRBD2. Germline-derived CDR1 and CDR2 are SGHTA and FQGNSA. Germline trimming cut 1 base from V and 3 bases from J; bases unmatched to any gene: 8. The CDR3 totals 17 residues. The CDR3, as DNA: TGTGCCAGCAGCTTAGTCGGGGGGCTAGCGGGGACAGATACGCAGTATTTT. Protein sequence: CASSLVGGLAGTDTQYF.

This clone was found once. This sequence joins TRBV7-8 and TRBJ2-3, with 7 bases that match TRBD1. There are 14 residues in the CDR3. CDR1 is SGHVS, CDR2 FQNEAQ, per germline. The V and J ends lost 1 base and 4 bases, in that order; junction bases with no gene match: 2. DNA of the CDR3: TGTGCCAGCAGCTTAGTTCAGGGGGCAGATACGCAGTATTTT. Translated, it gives CASSLVQGADTQYF. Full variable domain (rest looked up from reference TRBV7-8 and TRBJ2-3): GAGVSQSPRYKVAKRGQDVALRCDPISGHVSLFWYQQALGQGPEFLTYFQNEAQLDKSGLPSDRFFAERPEGSVSTLKIQRTQQEDSAVYLCASSLVQGADTQYFGPGTRLTVL.

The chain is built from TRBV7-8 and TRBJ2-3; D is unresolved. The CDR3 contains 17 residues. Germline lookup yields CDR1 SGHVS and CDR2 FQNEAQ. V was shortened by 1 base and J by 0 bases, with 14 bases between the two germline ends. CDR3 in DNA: TGTGCCAGCAGCTTAGATAGTACAGCTGCTAGCACAGATACGCAGTATTTT. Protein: CASSLDSTAASTDTQYF.

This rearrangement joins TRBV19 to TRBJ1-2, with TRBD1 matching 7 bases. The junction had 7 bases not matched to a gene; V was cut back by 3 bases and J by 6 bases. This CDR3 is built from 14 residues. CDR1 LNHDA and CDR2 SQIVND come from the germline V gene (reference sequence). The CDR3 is CASSIQTGSDGYTF. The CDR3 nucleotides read TGTGCCAGTAGTATCCAGACAGGGTCTGATGGCTACACCTTC.

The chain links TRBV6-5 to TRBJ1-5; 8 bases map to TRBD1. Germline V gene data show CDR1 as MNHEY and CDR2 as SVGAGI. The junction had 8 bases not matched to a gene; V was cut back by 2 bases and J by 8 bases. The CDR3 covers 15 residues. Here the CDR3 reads CASSYDQGATEPQHF. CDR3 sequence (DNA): TGTGCCAGCAGTTACGATCAGGGGGCTACGGAGCCCCAGCATTTT.

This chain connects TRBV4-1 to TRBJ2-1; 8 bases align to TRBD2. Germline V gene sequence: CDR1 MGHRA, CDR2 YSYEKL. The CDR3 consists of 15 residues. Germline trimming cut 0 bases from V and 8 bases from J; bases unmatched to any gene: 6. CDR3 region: CASSQDPGGLYEQFF. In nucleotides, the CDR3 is TGCGCCAGCAGCCAAGACCCGGGGGGGCTTTATGAGCAGTTCTTC.

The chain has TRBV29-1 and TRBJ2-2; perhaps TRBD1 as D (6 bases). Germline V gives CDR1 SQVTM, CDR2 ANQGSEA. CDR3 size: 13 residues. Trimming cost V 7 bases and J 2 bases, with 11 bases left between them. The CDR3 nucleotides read TGCAGCGGCCGGACAGCCAACACCGGGGAGCTGTTTTTT. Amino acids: CSGRTANTGELFF.

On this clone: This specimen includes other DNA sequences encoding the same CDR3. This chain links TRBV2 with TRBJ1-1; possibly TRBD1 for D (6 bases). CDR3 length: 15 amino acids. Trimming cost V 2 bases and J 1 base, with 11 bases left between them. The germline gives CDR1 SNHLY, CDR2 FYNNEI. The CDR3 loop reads CASSELGTPNTEAFF. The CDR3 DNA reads TGTGCCAGCAGTGAACTCGGGACACCGAACACTGAAGCTTTCTTT.

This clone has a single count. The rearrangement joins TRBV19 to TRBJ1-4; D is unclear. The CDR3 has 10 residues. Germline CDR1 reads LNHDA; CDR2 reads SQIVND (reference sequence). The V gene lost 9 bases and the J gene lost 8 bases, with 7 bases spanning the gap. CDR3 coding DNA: TGTGCCAGCGGACTGGAAAAACTGTTTTTT. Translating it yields CASGLEKLFF.

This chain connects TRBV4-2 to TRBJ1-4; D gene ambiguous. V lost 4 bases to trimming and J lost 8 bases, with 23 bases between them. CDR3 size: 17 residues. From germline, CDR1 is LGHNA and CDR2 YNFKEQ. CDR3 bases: TGTGCCAGCAGCCGGGAGGTGGGTGTTGGGGTACGGGAAAAACTGTTTTTT. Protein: CASSREVGVGVREKLFF.

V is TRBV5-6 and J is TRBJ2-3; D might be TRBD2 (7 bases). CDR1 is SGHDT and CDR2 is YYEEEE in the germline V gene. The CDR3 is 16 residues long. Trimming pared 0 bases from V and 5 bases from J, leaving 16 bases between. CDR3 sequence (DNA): TGTGCCAGCAGCTTGGCCTGGGGGGGAGGGGGAGATACGCAGTATTTT. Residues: CASSLAWGGGGDTQYF. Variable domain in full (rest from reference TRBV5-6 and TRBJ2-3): DAGVTQSPTHLIKTRGQQVTLRCSPKSGHDTVSWYQQALGQGPQFIFQYYEEEERQRGNFPDRFSGHQFPNYSSELNVNALLLGDSALYLCASSLAWGGGGDTQYFGPGTRLTVL.

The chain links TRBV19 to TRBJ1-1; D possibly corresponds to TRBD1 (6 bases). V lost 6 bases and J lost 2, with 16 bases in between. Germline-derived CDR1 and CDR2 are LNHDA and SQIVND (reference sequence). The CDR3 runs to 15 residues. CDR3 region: CASRAPGHGNTEAFF. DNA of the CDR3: TGTGCCAGTAGGGCCCCGGGACACGGAAACACTGAAGCTTTCTTT.

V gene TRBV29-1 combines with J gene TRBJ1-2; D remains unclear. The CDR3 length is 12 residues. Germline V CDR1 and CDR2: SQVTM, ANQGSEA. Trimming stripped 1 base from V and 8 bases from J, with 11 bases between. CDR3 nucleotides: TGCAGCGTTGAAGCTCCAGGTGGGGGCTACACCTTC. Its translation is CSVEAPGGGYTF.

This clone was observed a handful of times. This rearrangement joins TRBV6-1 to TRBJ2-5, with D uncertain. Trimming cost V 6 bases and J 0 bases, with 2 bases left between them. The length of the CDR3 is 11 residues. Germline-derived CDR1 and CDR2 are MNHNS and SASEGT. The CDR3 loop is CASSDQETQYF. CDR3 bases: TGTGCCAGCAGCGACCAAGAGACCCAGTACTTC.

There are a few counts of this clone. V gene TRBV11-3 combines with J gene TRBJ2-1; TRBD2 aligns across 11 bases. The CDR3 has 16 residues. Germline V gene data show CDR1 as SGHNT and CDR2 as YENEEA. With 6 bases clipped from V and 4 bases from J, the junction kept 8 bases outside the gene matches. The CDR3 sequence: CASSSSGGLSYNEQFF. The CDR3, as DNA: TGTGCCAGCAGTTCTAGCGGGGGGCTTTCGTACAATGAGCAGTTCTTC.

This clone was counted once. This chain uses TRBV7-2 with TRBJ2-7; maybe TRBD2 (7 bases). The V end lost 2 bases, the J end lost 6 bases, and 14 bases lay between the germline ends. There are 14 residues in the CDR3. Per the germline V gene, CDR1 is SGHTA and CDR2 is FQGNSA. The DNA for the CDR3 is TGTGCCAGCAGCTTATGGGGCCGGGGGGCCGAGCAGTACTTC. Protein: CASSLWGRGAEQYF.

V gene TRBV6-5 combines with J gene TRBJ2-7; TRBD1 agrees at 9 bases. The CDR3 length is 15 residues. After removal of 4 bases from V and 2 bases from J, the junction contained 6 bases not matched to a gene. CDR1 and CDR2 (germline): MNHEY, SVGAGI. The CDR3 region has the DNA TGTGCCAGCAGTTCCCCGGGACAGGGAACCTACGAGCAGTACTTC. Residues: CASSSPGQGTYEQYF.

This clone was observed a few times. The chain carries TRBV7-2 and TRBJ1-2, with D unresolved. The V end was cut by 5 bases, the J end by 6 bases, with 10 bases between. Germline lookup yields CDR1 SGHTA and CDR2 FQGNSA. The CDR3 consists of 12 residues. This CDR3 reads CASSLDWDGYTF. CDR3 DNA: TGTGCCAGCAGCCTTGACTGGGATGGCTACACCTTC.

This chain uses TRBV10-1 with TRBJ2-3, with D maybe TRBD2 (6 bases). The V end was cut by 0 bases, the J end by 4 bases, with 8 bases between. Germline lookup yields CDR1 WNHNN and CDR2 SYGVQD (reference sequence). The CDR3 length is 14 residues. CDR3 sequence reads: CASSESTRPDTQYF. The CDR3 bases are TGCGCCAGCAGTGAGTCGACTAGGCCAGATACGCAGTATTTT.

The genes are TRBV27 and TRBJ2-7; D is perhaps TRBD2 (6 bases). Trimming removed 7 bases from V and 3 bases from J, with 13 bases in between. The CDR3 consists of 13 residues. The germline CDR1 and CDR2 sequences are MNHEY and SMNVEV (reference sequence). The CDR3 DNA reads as TGTGCCAGCACCAACGGGAGCCGCTACGAGCAGTACTTC. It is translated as CASTNGSRYEQYF.